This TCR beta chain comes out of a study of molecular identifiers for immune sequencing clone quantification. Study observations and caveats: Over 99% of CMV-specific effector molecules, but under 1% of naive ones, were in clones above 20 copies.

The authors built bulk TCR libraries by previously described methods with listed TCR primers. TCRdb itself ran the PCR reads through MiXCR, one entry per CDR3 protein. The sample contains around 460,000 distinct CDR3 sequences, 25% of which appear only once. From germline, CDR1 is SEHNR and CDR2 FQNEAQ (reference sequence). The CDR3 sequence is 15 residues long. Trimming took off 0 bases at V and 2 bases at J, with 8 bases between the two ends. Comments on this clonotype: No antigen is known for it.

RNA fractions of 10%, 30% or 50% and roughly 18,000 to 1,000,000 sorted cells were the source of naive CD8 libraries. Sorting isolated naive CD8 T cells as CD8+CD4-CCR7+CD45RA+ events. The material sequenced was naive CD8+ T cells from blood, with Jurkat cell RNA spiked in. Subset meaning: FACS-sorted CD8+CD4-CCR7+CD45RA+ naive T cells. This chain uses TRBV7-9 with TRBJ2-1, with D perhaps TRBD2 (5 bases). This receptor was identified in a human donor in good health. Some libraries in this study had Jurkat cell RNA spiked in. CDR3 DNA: TGTGCCAGCAGCTTAGCTGACGGGGCCTACAATGAGCAGTTCTTC. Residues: CASSLADGAYNEQFF.